The TCR beta chain under discussion was sequenced for a study of control samples from healthy donors and cancer patients. The germline CDR1 and CDR2 sequences are SGHRS and YFSETQ. V dropped 0 bases and J dropped 5; count of bases not matched to a gene: 2. This CDR3 is built from 16 residues. Using immunoSEQ multiplex PCR, the repertoire was profiled, and TCRdb retains in-frame clones only, with some absent. The sample contains roughly 130,000 clones, 85% to 95% of which appear only once. Source material: PBMCs. The chain links TRBV5-1 to TRBJ2-3, with 14 bases fitting TRBD2. The origin of this receptor is a man aged 45-65 years with head and neck cancer. The CDR3 DNA is TGCGCCAGCAGCTTGGCCGGGACTAGCGGGGGAGATACGCAGTATTTT. Translating it yields CASSLAGTSGGDTQYF.